This is a list of T cell receptor beta chains from one sample in a study of T cell responses to AZD1222 COVID-19 vaccine. The protocol was immunoSEQ multiplex PCR, while the TCRdb copy is restricted to in-frame clones and leaves out a portion. The table shows 75,000 to 100,000 clones, with roughly 90% occurring only once. Source: peripheral blood, taken on day 0 of AZD1222 vaccination. The receptors were gathered from an adult in good health. CDR3s include the opening cysteine and the closing phenylalanine or tryptophan. The order of the fields is J gene, D gene, CDR3 length, clone size, V gene, CDR3 DNA, CDR3 protein. D genes are given only for firm matches. Expanded clones are given a class, and other clones once, few, many or no size at all.

TRBJ2-7 | . | 13 | . | TRBV29-1 | TGCAGCGTTGAATCCCAGCAGAGCTACGAGCAGTACTTC | CSVESQQSYEQYF
TRBJ2-1 | TRBD2 | 16 | . | TRBV18 | TGTGCCAGCTCACCGATGGCTAGCGGGGGGTCTGGTGAGCAGTTCTTC | CASSPMASGGSGEQFF
TRBJ1-2 | . | 14 | . | TRBV30 | TGTGCCTGGAGTGTACTCAGGGGCGGGGATGGCTACACCTTC | CAWSVLRGGDGYTF
TRBJ1-2 | TRBD1 | 17 | . | TRBV28 | TGTGCCAGCAGGCTGAGGGACAGGGACCCCTCTAACTATGGCTACACCTTC | CASRLRDRDPSNYGYTF
TRBJ1-3 | . | 15 | . | TRBV18 | TGTGCCAGCTCACAATTCGAGAGCTCTGGAAACACCATATATTTT | CASSQFESSGNTIYF
TRBJ1-5 | . | 15 | . | TRBV27 | TGTGCCAGCAGTTTTGGCCTCGAGGGAAATCAGCCCCAGCATTTT | CASSFGLEGNQPQHF
TRBJ2-1 | TRBD1 | 13 | . | TRBV7-7 | TGTGCTAGCAGCTTAGAAACAGGGGTTGAGCAGTTCTTC | CASSLETGVEQFF
TRBJ1-2 | . | 15 | . | TRBV5-4 | TGTGCCAGCAGCTTTCGATCCACGACACCTAATGGCTACACCTTC | CASSFRSTTPNGYTF
TRBJ1-5 | TRBD1 | 13 | once | TRBV10-2 | TGCGCCAGCAGGGGGGACAGGGCTCAGCCCCAGCATTTT | CASRGDRAQPQHF
TRBJ2-1 | TRBD1 | 15 | . | TRBV4-1 | TGCGCCACCCGCCCACAGGGGGCAATCTACAATGAGCAGTTCTTC | CATRPQGAIYNEQFF
TRBJ2-5 | . | 11 | . | TRBV20-1 | TGCAGTGCTAGCAGGGCGGAGACCCAGTACTTC | CSASRAETQYF
TRBJ1-1 | TRBD1 | 15 | few | TRBV4-2 | TGTGCCAGCGGAGAAACCGGGACAGGGAGTACTGAAGCTTTCTTT | CASGETGTGSTEAFF
TRBJ1-6 | . | 15 | . | TRBV18 | TGTGCCAGCTCACCACCGGCAGGGGATAATTCACCCCTCCACTTT | CASSPPAGDNSPLHF
TRBJ1-3 | . | 17 | . | TRBV6-2/TRBV6-3 | TGTGCCAGCAGTTACGTGGGCAGTCCCCTCTCTGGAAACACCATATATTTT | CASSYVGSPLSGNTIYF
TRBJ2-5 | TRBD1 | 15 | few | TRBV7-2 | TGTGCCAGCAGCCGCGGGACAGGGGCCGCGGAGACCCAGTACTTC | CASSRGTGAAETQYF
TRBJ1-6 | . | 15 | . | TRBV3-1/TRBV3-2 | TGTGCCAGCAGCCACACAGGGATTTCTAATTCACCCCTCCACTTT | CASSHTGISNSPLHF
TRBJ1-1 | . | 15 | . | TRBV7-9 | TGTGCCAGCAGCCCCTCCGGGGGTCGGAACACTGAAGCTTTCTTT | CASSPSGGRNTEAFF
TRBJ1-5 | . | 19 | . | TRBV7-8 | TGTGCCAGCAGCTCCCTCGTCCCGGTAGACACGACGAGAGGTCAGCCCCAGCATTTT | CASSSLVPVDTTRGQPQHF
TRBJ2-5 | . | 15 | . | TRBV21-1 | TGTGCCAGCAGCAAAGATCGGGTAGCCCAAGAGACCCAGTACTTC | CASSKDRVAQETQYF
TRBJ2-5 | TRBD1 | 15 | . | TRBV6-6 | TGTGCCAGCAGTTTCCGGACAGGGGGCGCGGAGACCCAGTACTTC | CASSFRTGGAETQYF
TRBJ1-1 | . | 13 | . | TRBV2 | TGTGCCAGCAGTACCACAGTAAACACTGAAGCTTTCTTT | CASSTTVNTEAFF
TRBJ2-7 | . | 14 | . | TRBV9 | TGTGCCAGCAGCCGCAGCGGGTTTACCTACGAGCAGTACTTC | CASSRSGFTYEQYF
TRBJ1-1 | TRBD1 | 14 | . | TRBV6-5 | TGTGCCAGCAGCCCGACAGGGCTGAACACTGAAGCTTTCTTT | CASSPTGLNTEAFF
TRBJ2-5 | TRBD2 | 13 | . | TRBV3-1/TRBV3-2 | TGTGCCAGCAGCTTAGCGGGAGTTGGGTCCCAGTACTTC | CASSLAGVGSQYF
TRBJ2-5 | . | 14 | . | TRBV5-8 | TGTGCCAGCAGCTCCCGCTGGGGCCGAGAGACCCAGTACTTC | CASSSRWGRETQYF
TRBJ1-1 | TRBD1 | 15 | . | TRBV7-6 | TGTGCCAGCAGCCCCCAACAGGGGGGAGCGACTGAAGCTTTCTTT | CASSPQQGGATEAFF
TRBJ1-6 | . | 16 | . | TRBV11-2 | TGTGCCAGCAGCTTAGGCCGGAGCTCCTATAATTCACCCCTCCACTTT | CASSLGRSSYNSPLHF
TRBJ1-2 | . | 14 | . | TRBV7-9 | TGTGCCAGCAGCTTAGAGATTTCGGGGGTAGGCTACACCTTC | CASSLEISGVGYTF
TRBJ1-2 | . | 11 | . | TRBV6-2/TRBV6-3 | TGTGCCAGCAGTCACGGAGGACCGAAAGGCTTC | CASSHGGPKGF
TRBJ2-5 | TRBD1 | 16 | . | TRBV11-2 | TGTGCCAGCAGACAAACCGGGACAGCAGACCAAGAGACCCAGTACTTC | CASRQTGTADQETQYF
TRBJ1-2 | . | 16 | . | TRBV19 | TGTGCCAGTAGTAGTACGTCATTGCTCTCTAACTATGGCTACACCTTC | CASSSTSLLSNYGYTF
TRBJ1-3 | TRBD1 | 17 | . | TRBV27 | TGTGCCAGCAGCCCAGGGGGCATTCTCAGCTCTGGAAACACCATATATTTT | CASSPGGILSSGNTIYF
TRBJ1-3 | . | 14 | . | TRBV6-1 | TGTGCCAGCAGTGAGAAGGGGGAAGGAAACACCATATATTTT | CASSEKGEGNTIYF
TRBJ2-3 | TRBD1 | 19 | . | TRBV5-5 | TGTGCCAGCAGCTGGGGACCCGGGACAGGGGGTTTGGGCACAGATACGCAGTATTTT | CASSWGPGTGGLGTDTQYF
TRBJ1-1 | . | 13 | . | TRBV30 | TGTGCCTGGAGAGCCGGGGGGAACACTGAAGCTTTCTTT | CAWRAGGNTEAFF
TRBJ2-1 | TRBD2 | 18 | once | TRBV7-2 | TGTGCCAGCAGGGCCGCCGGGATGCGGGGGGACCTTTACAATGAGCAGTTCTTC | CASRAAGMRGDLYNEQFF
TRBJ1-2 | . | 13 | . | TRBV15 | TGTGCCACGGCGGACAGCATCTATTATGGCTACACCTTC | CATADSIYYGYTF
TRBJ1-1 | . | 15 | . | TRBV28 | TGTGCCAGCAGTTTCCCCCCAACCCAGAACACTGAAGCTTTCTTT | CASSFPPTQNTEAFF
TRBJ1-1 | . | 14 | . | TRBV5-1 | TGCGCCAGCAGCCTCCGGCGGGGAGGCACTGAAGCTTTCTTT | CASSLRRGGTEAFF
TRBJ2-7 | . | 14 | . | TRBV2 | TGTGCCAGCAAGGGGGGGATCTCGTCGTACGAGCAGTACTTC | CASKGGISSYEQYF
TRBJ2-1 | TRBD2 | 14 | . | TRBV6-6 | TGTGCCAGCACTGCTAGCGGTAATTACAATGAGCAGTTCTTC | CASTASGNYNEQFF
TRBJ2-3 | . | 16 | once | TRBV9 | TGTGCCAGCAGCGTTGGGGGTCGTAGGGCCACAGATACGCAGTATTTT | CASSVGGRRATDTQYF
TRBJ1-6 | . | 15 | . | TRBV27 | TGTGCCAGCAGTTGGAGGACACCCTATAATTCACCCCTCCACTTT | CASSWRTPYNSPLHF
TRBJ2-7 | TRBD1 | 14 | . | TRBV4-1 | TGCGCCAGCTCTTTGGACAGGGGGAACTACGAGCAGTACTTC | CASSLDRGNYEQYF
TRBJ2-4 | . | 15 | few | TRBV5-8 | TGTGCCAGCAGCTTATGGTCCAGAGTAAAAAACATTCAGTACTTC | CASSLWSRVKNIQYF
TRBJ1-5 | . | 13 | . | TRBV7-8 | TGTGCCAGCAGCCCCGAGAGGGATCAGCCCCAGCATTTT | CASSPERDQPQHF
TRBJ2-7 | . | 11 | . | TRBV2 | TGTGCCAGCAGTGTTCTTGGGGAGCAGTACTTC | CASSVLGEQYF
TRBJ2-3 | . | 16 | . | TRBV7-3 | TGTGCCAGCAGCCGGGGGACTTACCCTAGCACAGATACGCAGTATTTT | CASSRGTYPSTDTQYF
TRBJ2-1 | TRBD2 | 16 | . | TRBV7-8 | TGTGCCAGCAGTTTCCTAGCGGGGGCAAGTTACAATGAGCAGTTCTTC | CASSFLAGASYNEQFF
TRBJ1-6 | . | 14 | few | TRBV7-9 | TGTGCCAGCAGGGGACCAGACTATAATTCACCCCTCCACTTT | CASRGPDYNSPLHF
TRBJ2-2 | . | 13 | . | TRBV10-2 | TGCGCCATGTCAGACAGTCCACCCGGGGAGCTGTTTTTT | CAMSDSPPGELFF
TRBJ1-1 | . | 16 | . | TRBV5-1 | TGCGCCAGCAGCCCCTTGGCGGGGCATGGGAACACTGAAGCTTTCTTT | CASSPLAGHGNTEAFF
TRBJ1-5 | . | 16 | . | TRBV5-5 | TGTGCCAGCACCAGGGGAGTCCCTGGCGGCAATCAGCCCCAGCATTTT | CASTRGVPGGNQPQHF
TRBJ1-1 | . | 15 | . | TRBV5-1 | TGCGCCAGCAGCGGACTAGGGGGTTTGAACACTGAAGCTTTCTTT | CASSGLGGLNTEAFF